This TCR beta chain was sequenced in a study of blood T cell repertoires in COVID-19. Overall study context: The United States, Italy and Spain provided the acute and convalescent COVID-19 samples. PBMCs, B-cell-depleted T cells, or T cells were the source of the cDNA or gDNA that made up the material.

CDR3 size: 14 residues. CDR1 is SGHRS and CDR2 is YFSETQ in the germline V gene. The germline V and J ends were trimmed by 3 bases and 4 bases, with 11 bases remaining between them. Authors' methods: Amplification from reference gene primers served as the basis for estimated nucleated cell counts. Sequencing was performed with immunoSEQ multiplex PCR; in TCRdb, only in-frame clones are kept and a portion is missing. The DNA was the basis for D and trimming; V, J and clone size are from that table. The sample consists of 350,000 to 500,000 clones, roughly 90% of them appearing once. One Seattle source followed patients from active infection through their disease course.

This clonotype originated in a man aged 18 to 29 with COVID-19, enrolled during active disease. Specimen: peripheral blood. The rearrangement joins TRBV5-1 to TRBJ2-1; D might be TRBD1 (7 bases). CDR3 coding DNA: TGCGCCAGCAGCTGGGGGGACAGATACAATGAGCAGTTCTTC. This encodes CASSWGDRYNEQFF.